This T cell receptor (beta chain) comes out of a study of T cells after yellow fever vaccination. Findings and caveats of the study: Once the booster was given, most primary-vaccination clones reappeared, at 95% to 97% for CD4 and roughly 86% for CD8. Abundant clonotypes from the bulk population could have been carried over as contaminants into FACS-sorted repertoires.

Many counts were recorded for this clonotype. Its antigen is not known. The CDR3 runs to 17 residues. Germline values: CDR1 DFQATT, CDR2 SNEGSKA (reference sequence). V gave up 4 bases and J gave up 0 bases, with 20 bases separating them. By 5'RACE template switching, TCR cDNA was produced, with a universal primer site and UMIs added in the process. Each CDR3 protein gets one entry after TCRdb re-called the 5' RACE reads with MiXCR. Of 140,000 to 150,000 distinct CDR3 sequences detected, less than 8.5% appear once; the ten largest clones hold about 0.61%. Sequencing used CD4+ T cells sorted from PBMCs, obtained 10 days after the yellow fever booster vaccination. The clonotype was recovered from a man aged 25 to 45 who received the YFV17D yellow fever vaccine. The chain joins TRBV20-1 to TRBJ2-3; TRBD1 might be the D (6 bases). As DNA, the CDR3 is TGCAGTGCTACGCGTTGGGGGCAACACTCTAGCACAGATACGCAGTATTTT. Translating it yields CSATRWGQHSSTDTQYF.